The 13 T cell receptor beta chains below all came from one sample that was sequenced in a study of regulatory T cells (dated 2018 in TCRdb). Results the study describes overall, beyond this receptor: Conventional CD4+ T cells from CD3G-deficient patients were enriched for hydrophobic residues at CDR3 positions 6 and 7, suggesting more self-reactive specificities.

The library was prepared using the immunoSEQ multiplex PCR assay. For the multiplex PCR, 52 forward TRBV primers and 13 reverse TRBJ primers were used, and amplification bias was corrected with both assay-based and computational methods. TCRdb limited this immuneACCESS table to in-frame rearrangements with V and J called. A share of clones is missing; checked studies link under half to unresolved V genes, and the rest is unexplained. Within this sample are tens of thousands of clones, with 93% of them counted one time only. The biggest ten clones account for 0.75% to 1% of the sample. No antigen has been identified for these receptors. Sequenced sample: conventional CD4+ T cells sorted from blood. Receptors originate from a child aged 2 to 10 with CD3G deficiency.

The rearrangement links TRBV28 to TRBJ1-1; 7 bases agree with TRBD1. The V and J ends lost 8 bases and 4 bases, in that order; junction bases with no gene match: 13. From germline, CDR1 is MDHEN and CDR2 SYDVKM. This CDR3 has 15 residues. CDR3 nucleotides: TGTGCCAGCCAAACCGGGACAGCGTTTGGCACTGAAGCTTTCTTT. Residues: CASQTGTAFGTEAFF. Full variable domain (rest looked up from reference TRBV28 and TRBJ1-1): DVKVTQSSRYLVKRTGEKVFLECVQDMDHENMFWYRQDPGLGLRLIYFSYDVKMKEKGDIPEGYSVSREKKERFSLILESASTNQTSMYLCASQTGTAFGTEAFFGQGTRLTVV.

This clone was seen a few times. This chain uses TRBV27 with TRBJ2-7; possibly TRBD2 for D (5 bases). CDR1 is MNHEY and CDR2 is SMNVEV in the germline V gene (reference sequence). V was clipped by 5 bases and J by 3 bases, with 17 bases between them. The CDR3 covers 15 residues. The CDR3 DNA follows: TGTGCCAGCAGTGGCCGGGATCGTATCAGCTACGAGCAGTACTTC. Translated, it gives CASSGRDRISYEQYF.

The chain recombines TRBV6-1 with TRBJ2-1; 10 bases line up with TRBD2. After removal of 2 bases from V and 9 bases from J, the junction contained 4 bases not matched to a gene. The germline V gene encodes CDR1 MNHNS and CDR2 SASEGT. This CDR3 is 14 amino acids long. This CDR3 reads CASSERASGSEQFF. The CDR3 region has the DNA TGTGCCAGCAGTGAAAGGGCTAGCGGGAGTGAGCAGTTCTTC.

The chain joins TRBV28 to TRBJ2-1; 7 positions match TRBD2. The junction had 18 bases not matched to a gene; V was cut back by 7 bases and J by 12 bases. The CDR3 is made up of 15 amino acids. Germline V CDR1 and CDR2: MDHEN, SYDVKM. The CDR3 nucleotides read TGTGCCAGCACGTCAGCGGGGCCCTTAATTAAAACGCAGTTCTTC. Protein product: CASTSAGPLIKTQFF.

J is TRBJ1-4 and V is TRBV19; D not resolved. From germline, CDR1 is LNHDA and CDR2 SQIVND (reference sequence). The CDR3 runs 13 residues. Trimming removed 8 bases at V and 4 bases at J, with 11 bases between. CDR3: CASPLAVNEKLFF. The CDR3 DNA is TGTGCCAGTCCTCTGGCGGTTAATGAAAAACTGTTTTTT.

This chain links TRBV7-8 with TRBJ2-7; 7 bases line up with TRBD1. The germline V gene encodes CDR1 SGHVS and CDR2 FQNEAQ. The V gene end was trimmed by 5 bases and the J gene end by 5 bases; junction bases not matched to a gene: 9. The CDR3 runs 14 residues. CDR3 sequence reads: CASSPLRGPNEQYF. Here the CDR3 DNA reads TGTGCCAGCAGCCCCCTAAGGGGGCCCAACGAGCAGTACTTC. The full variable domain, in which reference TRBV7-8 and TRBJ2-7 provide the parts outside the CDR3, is GAGVSQSPRYKVAKRGQDVALRCDPISGHVSLFWYQQALGQGPEFLTYFQNEAQLDKSGLPSDRFFAERPEGSVSTLKIQRTQQEDSAVYLCASSPLRGPNEQYFGPGTRLTVT.

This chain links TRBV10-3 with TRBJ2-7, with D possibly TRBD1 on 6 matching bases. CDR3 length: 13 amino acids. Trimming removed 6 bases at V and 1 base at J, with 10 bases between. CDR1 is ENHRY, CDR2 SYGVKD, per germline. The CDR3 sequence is CAIRGQSSYEQYF. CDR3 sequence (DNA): TGTGCCATCAGGGGACAATCTTCCTACGAGCAGTACTTC.

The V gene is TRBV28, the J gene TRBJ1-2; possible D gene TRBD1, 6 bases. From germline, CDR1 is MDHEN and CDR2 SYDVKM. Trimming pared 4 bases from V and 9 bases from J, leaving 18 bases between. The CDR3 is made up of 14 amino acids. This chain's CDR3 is CASSSDRPATSYTF. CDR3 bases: TGTGCCAGCAGTTCCGACAGGCCTGCTACGAGCTACACCTTC.

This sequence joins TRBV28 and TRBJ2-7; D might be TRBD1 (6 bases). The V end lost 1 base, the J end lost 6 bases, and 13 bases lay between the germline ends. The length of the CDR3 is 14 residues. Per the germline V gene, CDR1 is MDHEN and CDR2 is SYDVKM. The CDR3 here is CASSLSVRGTEQYF. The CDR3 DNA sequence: TGTGCCAGCAGTTTATCGGTCAGGGGAACCGAGCAGTACTTC.

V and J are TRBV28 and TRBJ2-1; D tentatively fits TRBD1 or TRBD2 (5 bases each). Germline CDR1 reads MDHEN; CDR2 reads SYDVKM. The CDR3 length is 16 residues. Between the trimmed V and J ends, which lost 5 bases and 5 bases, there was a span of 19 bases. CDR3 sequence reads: CASSPGDARGDNEQFF. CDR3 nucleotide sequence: TGTGCCAGCAGTCCCGGGGACGCAAGAGGCGACAATGAGCAGTTCTTC.

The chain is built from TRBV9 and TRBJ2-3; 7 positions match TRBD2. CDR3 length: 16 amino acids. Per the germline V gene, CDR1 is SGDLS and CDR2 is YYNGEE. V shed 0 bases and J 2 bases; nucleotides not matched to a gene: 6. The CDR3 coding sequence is TGTGCCAGCAGCGTAGGCGAGGGACTACTCACAGATACGCAGTATTTT. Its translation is CASSVGEGLLTDTQYF.

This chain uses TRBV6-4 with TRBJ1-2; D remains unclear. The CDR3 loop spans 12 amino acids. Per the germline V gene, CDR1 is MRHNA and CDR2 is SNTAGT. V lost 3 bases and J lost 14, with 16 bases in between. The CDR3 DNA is TGTGCCAGCAGTGAAGCCGGCGCTGCGGGGACCTTC. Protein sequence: CASSEAGAAGTF.

The CDR3 loop reads CASSHTPTSGRPNEQFF. DNA of the CDR3: TGTGCCAGTAGTCATACCCCGACTAGCGGGAGGCCCAATGAGCAGTTCTTC. V gene TRBV19 combines with J gene TRBJ2-1; TRBD2 matches 13 bases. The CDR3 runs to 17 residues. The germline V gene encodes CDR1 LNHDA and CDR2 SQIVND (reference sequence). The trim removed 5 bases at V and 6 bases at J, leaving 10 bases unmatched.